These 5 T cell receptor beta chains came from one sample sequenced in a study of technical replicates of blood from four donors. Produced via immunoSEQ multiplex PCR; TCRdb's table is partial and in-frame only. The profile shows about 66,000 clones, roughly 90% of them singletons. Input material: PBMCs. These receptors were obtained from a human donor in good health. Some clones in this sample may be carry-over from other donors' samples.

J is TRBJ1-2 and V is TRBV4-2, with TRBD1 matching 9 bases. The junction had 6 bases not matched to a gene; V was cut back by 3 bases and J by 4 bases. This CDR3 spans 15 amino acids. Germline-derived CDR1 and CDR2 are LGHNA and YNFKEQ. CDR3 in DNA: TGTGCCAGCAGCCAGCAAACGGGACAGGGCTATGGCTACACCTTC. Amino acid sequence: CASSQQTGQGYGYTF.

The chain employs TRBV29-1 and TRBJ2-1; the D is unclear. There are 15 residues in the CDR3. Trimming took off 1 base at V and 1 base at J, with 11 bases between the two ends. Germline V CDR1 and CDR2: SQVTM, ANQGSEA. This CDR3 reads CSVEGVRNSYNEQFF. The CDR3 region has the DNA TGCAGCGTTGAAGGGGTGCGGAATTCCTACAATGAGCAGTTCTTC.

The chain recombines TRBV18 with TRBJ1-1; D not resolved. Trimming removed 1 base from V and 2 bases from J, with 5 bases in between. Germline loops: CDR1 KGHSH, CDR2 LQKENI. This CDR3 is 13 amino acids long. The CDR3 coding sequence is TGTGCCAGCTCACCACTCTTAAACACTGAAGCTTTCTTT. Translated: CASSPLLNTEAFF.

The chain couples TRBV7-3 to TRBJ2-6; D call uncertain. The V gene lost 4 bases and the J gene lost 0 bases, with 7 bases spanning the gap. There are 15 residues in the CDR3. Per germline, CDR1 SGHTA and CDR2 FQGTGA. CDR3 protein: CASSSKSSGANVLTF. The CDR3 region has the DNA TGTGCCAGCAGCTCTAAGAGCTCTGGGGCCAACGTCCTGACTTTC.

CDR3 in DNA: TGTGCCAGCAGCTTAGAAACAGGGAATGGCTACACCTTC. As protein: CASSLETGNGYTF. V usage is TRBV7-8 and J usage is TRBJ1-2; possibly TRBD1 for D (6 bases). The CDR3 totals 13 residues. Germline CDR1 SGHVS, CDR2 FQNEAQ. Between the trimmed V and J ends, which lost 1 base and 6 bases, there was a span of 9 bases.